The entry below describes one T cell receptor (beta chain). Its specificity is not known. The record originates from a study of cytomegalovirus exposure and HLA in healthy donors. Study conclusions and caveats: Certain sequence variants were highly shared and formed a cluster, and this cluster was likely a sequencing artifact.

CDR1 and CDR2 from the germline V gene are SGHRS and YFSETQ. The CDR3 has 13 amino acids. Trimming removed 4 bases from V and 8 bases from J, with 15 bases in between. In the PCR, 60 Vbeta and 13 Jbeta primers were used. In the authors' methods: Later work found around 80 million unique TCR beta chains, with about 10 million shared. Sequencing used immunoSEQ multiplex PCR; TCRdb keeps in-frame clones, though not all of them. V and J calls and clone size are as listed in that table; D and trimming were resolved from the DNA. The data contain 200,000 to 250,000 clones, about 81% of them singletons. The chain carries TRBV5-1 and TRBJ1-2, with D maybe TRBD1 (5 bases). The sequenced sample was PBMCs. The sequence came from a woman in her thirties or forties in good health and CMV-seronegative. CDR3 bases: TGCGCCAGCAGCGGCCGGACACGACAAGGCTACACCTTC. Residues: CASSGRTRQGYTF.